Sequencing of this TCR beta chain was carried out in a study of blood T cell repertoires in COVID-19. Produced via immunoSEQ multiplex PCR; TCRdb's table is partial and in-frame only. Of some 190,000 clones in the sample, about 85% are singletons; the top ten hold approximately 7%. CDR3 length: 18 residues. From germline, CDR1 is LGHDT and CDR2 YNNKEL (reference sequence). The ends lost 0 bases at V and 8 bases at J; junction bases unmatched: 19. The TCR comes from a man older than 75 with COVID-19, enrolled during active disease. Sequencing used peripheral blood. V usage is TRBV3-1 (or the pseudogene TRBV3-2) and J usage is TRBJ2-7, with 7 positions matching TRBD1. The CDR3 spells CASSQEGLGTGEPRKQYF. The CDR3 DNA sequence: TGTGCCAGCAGCCAAGAAGGGCTAGGAACAGGGGAGCCACGCAAGCAGTACTTC.